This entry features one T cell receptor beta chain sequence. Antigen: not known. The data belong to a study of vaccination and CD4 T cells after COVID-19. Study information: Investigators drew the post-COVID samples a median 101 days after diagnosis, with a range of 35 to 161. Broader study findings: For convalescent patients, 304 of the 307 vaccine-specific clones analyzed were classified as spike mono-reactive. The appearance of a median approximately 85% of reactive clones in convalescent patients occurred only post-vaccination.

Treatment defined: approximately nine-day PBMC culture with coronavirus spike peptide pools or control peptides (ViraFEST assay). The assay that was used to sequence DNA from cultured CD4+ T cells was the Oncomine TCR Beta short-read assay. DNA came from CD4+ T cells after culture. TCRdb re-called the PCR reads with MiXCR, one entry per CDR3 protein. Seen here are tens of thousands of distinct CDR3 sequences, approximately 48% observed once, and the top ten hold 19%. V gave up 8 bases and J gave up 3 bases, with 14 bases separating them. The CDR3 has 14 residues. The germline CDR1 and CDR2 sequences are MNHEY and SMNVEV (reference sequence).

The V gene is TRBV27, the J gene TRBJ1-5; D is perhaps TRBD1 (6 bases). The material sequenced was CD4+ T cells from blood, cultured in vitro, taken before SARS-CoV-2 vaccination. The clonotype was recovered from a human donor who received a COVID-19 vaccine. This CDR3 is CASGSTGFNQPQHF. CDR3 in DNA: TGTGCCAGCGGTTCCACAGGGTTCAATCAGCCCCAGCATTTT.